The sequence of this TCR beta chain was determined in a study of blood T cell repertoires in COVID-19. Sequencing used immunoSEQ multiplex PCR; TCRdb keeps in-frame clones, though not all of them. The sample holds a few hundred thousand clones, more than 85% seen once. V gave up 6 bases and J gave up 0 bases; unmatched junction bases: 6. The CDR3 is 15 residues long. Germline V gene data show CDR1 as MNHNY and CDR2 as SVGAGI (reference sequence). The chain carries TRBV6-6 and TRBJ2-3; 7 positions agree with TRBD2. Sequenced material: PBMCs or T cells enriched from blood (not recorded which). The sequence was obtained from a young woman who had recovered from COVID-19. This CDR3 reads CASSSRAGSTDTQYF. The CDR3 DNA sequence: TGTGCCAGCAGCTCCCGAGCGGGGAGCACAGATACGCAGTATTTT.